This T cell receptor beta chain was retrieved from a study of cytomegalovirus exposure and HLA in healthy donors. Across the study: Of all 400 or so donors who were genotyped, roughly 81% belonged to the Caucasian-associated ancestry cluster. Study-wide results and limits: Among the CMV-associated chains, three were confirmed in vitro as specific for CMV antigens. For presence/absence analyses, sequencing depth was assumed to be roughly uniform across donors. A later analysis appeared to link common viral pathogens to several of the most significant clusters.

The CDR3 sequence is 16 residues long. In germline, CDR1 is SGHAT, CDR2 FQNNGV. The germline V and J ends were trimmed by 2 bases and 4 bases, with 17 bases remaining between them. Researchers ran the PCR with 60 Vbeta and 13 Jbeta primers. The method was immunoSEQ multiplex PCR; TCRdb's version includes in-frame clones alone and lacks a portion of them. The table lists 150,000 to 200,000 clones, roughly 85% of them singletons. As regards this clone: No antigen is known for it.

The TCR sequence derives from a man aged 35 to 55 in good health and CMV-seropositive. Specimen: PBMCs. The chain employs TRBV11-2 and TRBJ1-1, with D possibly TRBD1 on 6 matching bases. This CDR3 reads CASSLLSGTNPTEAFF. In DNA form, the CDR3 reads TGTGCCAGCAGCTTACTATCCGGGACAAACCCCACTGAAGCTTTCTTT.